A selection of T cell receptor beta chains follows, all from one sample in a study of metastatic and nonmetastatic thyroid tumors. TCRdb re-called the PCR reads through MiXCR. Among about 30,000 clones listed, 16% were seen once. The sample was blood. All receptors come from a female donor with papillary thyroid cancer or a benign thyroid nodule (not recorded which). Some clones in this sample may be carry-over from other donors' samples. Each CDR3 is given with its conserved first and last residue. Each record gives: J gene, D gene, clone size, V gene, CDR3 DNA, CDR3 protein. The D gene is left open where the match is weak. Size is omitted from some rows. Given values are once, few, many or a class for expanded clones.

>TRBJ2-3|TRBD2|many|TRBV20-1
TGCAGTGCGGCGTCCTACGCGGGAGAAGCAGATACGCAGTATTTT
CSAASYAGEADTQYF
>TRBJ2-3|.|many|TRBV6-1
TGTGCCAGCAGTGAAGGCGGAGCGGATACGCAGTATTTT
CASSEGGADTQYF
>TRBJ2-3|TRBD2|many|TRBV2
TGTGCCACCCTGAGCGGGGACAGCACAGATACGCAGTATTTT
CATLSGDSTDTQYF
>TRBJ2-4|TRBD1|many|TRBV6-1
TGTGCCAGCAGGACAGGGTCCAAAAACATTCAGTATTTC
CASRTGSKNIQYF
>TRBJ2-3|TRBD2|many|TRBV18
TGTGCCAGCTCACCAAGCGCGGGAGGGGCTCGGAATACGCAGTATTTT
CASSPSAGGARNTQYF
>TRBJ1-6|TRBD1|few|TRBV20-1
TGCAGTGCGCTTTTAGGGGGCCATAATTCACCCCTCCACTTT
CSALLGGHNSPLHF
>TRBJ2-5|TRBD1|many|TRBV29-1
TGCAGCGCAGAAAGGACAGGGGAAGAGACCCAGTACTTC
CSAERTGEETQYF
>TRBJ2-5|.|.|TRBV30
TGTGCCTGGAGTCCCGGGGTACAGACCCAGTACTTC
CAWSPGVQTQYF
>TRBJ2-7|TRBD1|medium-sized|TRBV27
TGTGCCAGCAGTACACCCTCGACAGGGGGCGCTTTGGGTGAGCAGTACTTC
CASSTPSTGGALGEQYF
>TRBJ2-7|.|many|TRBV5-6
TGTGCCAGCAGCGGGACTGAAGAGCAGTACTTC
CASSGTEEQYF
>TRBJ2-5|.|.|TRBV7-3
TGTGCCAGCAGCTTAAGGGACCAGACCCAGTACTTC
CASSLRDQTQYF
>TRBJ2-6|TRBD1|many|TRBV6-1
TGTGCCAGCAGTGATGGGGACAGGCCCAACTCTGGGGCCAACGTCCTGACTTTC
CASSDGDRPNSGANVLTF
>TRBJ2-3|TRBD2|many|TRBV18
TGTGCCAGCTCACCCCCTAGCGGAATCACAGATACGCAGTATTTT
CASSPPSGITDTQYF
>TRBJ1-2|.|medium-sized|TRBV11-3
TGTGCCAGCAGCTTACAGGGGACTGCTGGCTACACCTTC
CASSLQGTAGYTF
>TRBJ2-2|.|few|TRBV6-1
TGTGCCAGCAGCCAATTACAGGGATCCACCGGGGAGCTGTTTTTT
CASSQLQGSTGELFF
>TRBJ2-5|TRBD2|many|TRBV7-2
TGTGCCAGCAGCCTCCAGGTGGGGAGGGCGCAAGAGACCCAGTACTTC
CASSLQVGRAQETQYF
>TRBJ2-1|.|many|TRBV11-2
TGTGCCAGCAGCTTACTATCTAAAAGCTCCTACAATGAGCAGTTCTTC
CASSLLSKSSYNEQFF
>TRBJ1-1|TRBD1|medium-sized|TRBV5-8
TGTGCCAGCAGCTCGGACAGGGAGGACACTGAAGCTTTCTTT
CASSSDREDTEAFF
>TRBJ2-7|.|medium-sized|TRBV28
TGTGCCAGCAGTTTGCGCGAACCCTACGAGCAGTACTTC
CASSLREPYEQYF
>TRBJ1-2|.|.|TRBV7-9
TGTGCCAGCAGCAGACAGGTCGGCTACACCTTC
CASSRQVGYTF
>TRBJ1-2|TRBD1|many|TRBV20-1
TGCAGTGCTAGACACCGGGACAGGATTGATGGCTACACCTTC
CSARHRDRIDGYTF
>TRBJ2-3|.|many|TRBV5-1
TGCGCCAGCAGCTCCGAACGACAGACGATTTACACAGATACGCAGTATTTT
CASSSERQTIYTDTQYF
>TRBJ2-6|.|many|TRBV19
TGTGCCAGTAGTCCAAGACGGGGCGATTGGTCTGGGGCCAACGTCCTGACTTTC
CASSPRRGDWSGANVLTF
>TRBJ1-1|.|many|TRBV7-8
TGTGCCAGCAGCTTACTCGGCAGGGACACTGAAGCTTTCTTT
CASSLLGRDTEAFF
>TRBJ1-2|.|medium-sized|TRBV5-1
TGCGCCAGCAGCTTGGGGGTCGCCGGTTTTGGCTACACCTTC
CASSLGVAGFGYTF
>TRBJ2-7|.|.|TRBV11-2
TGTGCCAGCAGCTTAGGGACAAGGCCTTCAGGGAGCTCCTACGAGCAATACTTC
CASSLGTRPSGSSYEQYF
>TRBJ2-7|.|.|TRBV28
TGTGCCAGTAGTTTTGTCGTCCTCTACGAGCAGTACTTC
CASSFVVLYEQYF
>TRBJ2-5|.|once|TRBV7-9
TGTGCCACCCGGTCCCAGGGAAGAGAGACCCAGTACTTC
CATRSQGRETQYF
>TRBJ2-1|.|.|TRBV11-2
TGTGCCAGCAGCGGGGGGTCAGGGGCCTACAATGAGCAGTTCTTC
CASSGGSGAYNEQFF
>TRBJ1-2|TRBD1|.|TRBV6-1
TGTGCCAGCAGTAGTCCGGGACAGGCATACTATGGCTACACCTTC
CASSSPGQAYYGYTF
>TRBJ2-1|.|many|TRBV6-1
TGTGCCAGCCTGTGGGGGGATGAGCAGTTCTTC
CASLWGDEQFF
>TRBJ2-7|TRBD2|.|TRBV20-1
TGCAGTGCTAGAGATCCGGGACTAGGGTACGAGCAGTACTTC
CSARDPGLGYEQYF
>TRBJ2-4|TRBD2|many|TRBV3-1
TGTGCCAGCAGCCAAGCGGGAGGGAGGAACATTCAGTACTTC
CASSQAGGRNIQYF
>TRBJ2-1|TRBD2|many|TRBV5-1
TGCGCCAGCAGCTTAGAAGCGGGAGGCGACAATGAGCAGTTCTTC
CASSLEAGGDNEQFF
>TRBJ2-6|.|.|TRBV7-3
TGTGCCAGCAGCTTAGGACAGCCCTCTGGGGCCAACGTCCTGACTTTC
CASSLGQPSGANVLTF
>TRBJ2-7|.|.|TRBV29-1
TGCAGCGTTGTCCTCCGGGGGCGAGCCTACGAGCAGTACTTC
CSVVLRGRAYEQYF
>TRBJ2-5|.|few|TRBV15
TGTGCCACCAGCAGAGATCTGGGGCAGGGGCCCAGGACCCAGTACTTC
CATSRDLGQGPRTQYF
>TRBJ1-6|.|many|TRBV7-6
TGTGCCAGCAGCTACAGGGAGAATAATTCACCCCTCCACTTT
CASSYRENNSPLHF
>TRBJ2-2|.|many|TRBV5-6
TGTGCCAGCGGGTCGCCCGCTGGCTCCGGGGAGCTGTTTTTT
CASGSPAGSGELFF